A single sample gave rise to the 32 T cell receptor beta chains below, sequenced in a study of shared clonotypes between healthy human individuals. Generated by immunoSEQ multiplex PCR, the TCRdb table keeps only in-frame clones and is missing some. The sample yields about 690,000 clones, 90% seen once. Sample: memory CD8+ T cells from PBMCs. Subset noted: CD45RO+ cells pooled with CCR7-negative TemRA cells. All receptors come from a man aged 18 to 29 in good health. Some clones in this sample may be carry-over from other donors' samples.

The CDR3 is CAISDDGSGRLFF. The CDR3 nucleotides are TGTGCCATCAGTGACGACGGGAGCGGGAGACTATTCTTC. The rearrangement joins TRBV10-3 to TRBJ2-1; the match to TRBD2 covers 8 bases. The junction had 11 bases not matched to a gene; V was cut back by 3 bases and J by 16 bases. The CDR3 contains 13 residues. Germline CDR1 ENHRY, CDR2 SYGVKD.

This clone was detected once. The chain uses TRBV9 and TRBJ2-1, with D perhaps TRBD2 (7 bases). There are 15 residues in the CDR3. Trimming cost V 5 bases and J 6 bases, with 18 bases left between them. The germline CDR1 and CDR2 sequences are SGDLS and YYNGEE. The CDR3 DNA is TGTGCCAGCAGGGAAGAGAGGGGGGGTTCCAATGAGCAGTTCTTC. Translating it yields CASREERGGSNEQFF.

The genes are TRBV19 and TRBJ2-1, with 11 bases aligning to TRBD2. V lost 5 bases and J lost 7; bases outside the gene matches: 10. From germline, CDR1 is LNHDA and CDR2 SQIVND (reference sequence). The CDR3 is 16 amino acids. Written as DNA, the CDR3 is TGTGCCAGTAGTCTTAAGACTAGCGGGATAGGGAATGAGCAGTTCTTC. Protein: CASSLKTSGIGNEQFF.

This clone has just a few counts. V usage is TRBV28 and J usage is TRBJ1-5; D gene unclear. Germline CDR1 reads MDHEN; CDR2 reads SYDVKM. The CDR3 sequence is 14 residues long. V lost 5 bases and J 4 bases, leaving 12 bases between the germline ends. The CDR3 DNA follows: TGTGCCAGCAGTCCCCCATTCAGAAATCAGCCCCAGCATTTT. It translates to CASSPPFRNQPQHF.

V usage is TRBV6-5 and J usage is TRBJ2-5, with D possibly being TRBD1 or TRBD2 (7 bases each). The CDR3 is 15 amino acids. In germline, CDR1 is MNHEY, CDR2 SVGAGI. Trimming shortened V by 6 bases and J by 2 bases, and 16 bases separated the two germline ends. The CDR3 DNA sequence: TGTGCCAGCAGGGGGGGGACAGTTGGGCAAGAGACCCAGTACTTC. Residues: CASRGGTVGQETQYF.

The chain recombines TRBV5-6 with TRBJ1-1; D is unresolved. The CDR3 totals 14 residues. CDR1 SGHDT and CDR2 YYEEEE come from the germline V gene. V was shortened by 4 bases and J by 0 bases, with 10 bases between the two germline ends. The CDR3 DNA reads TGTGCCAGCAGCCATATTGACCTGAACACTGAAGCTTTCTTT. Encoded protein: CASSHIDLNTEAFF.

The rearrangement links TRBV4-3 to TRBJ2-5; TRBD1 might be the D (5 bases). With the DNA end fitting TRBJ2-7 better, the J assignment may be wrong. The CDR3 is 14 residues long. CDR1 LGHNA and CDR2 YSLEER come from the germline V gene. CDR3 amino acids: CASSQSQGSYEQYF. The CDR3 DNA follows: TGCGCCAGCAGCCAAAGCCAGGGTAGCTACGAGCAGTACTTC.

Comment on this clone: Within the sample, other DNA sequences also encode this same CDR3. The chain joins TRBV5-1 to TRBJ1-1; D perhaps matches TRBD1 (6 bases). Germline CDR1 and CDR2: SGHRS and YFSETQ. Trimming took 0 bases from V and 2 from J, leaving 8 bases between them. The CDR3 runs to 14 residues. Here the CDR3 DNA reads TGCGCCAGCAGCTTGGACAGGGTTAACACTGAAGCTTTCTTT. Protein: CASSLDRVNTEAFF. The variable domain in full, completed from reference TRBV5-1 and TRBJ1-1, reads KAGVTQTPRYLIKTRGQQVTLSCSPISGHRSVSWYQQTPGQGLQFLFEYFSETQRNKGNFPGRFSGRQFSNSRSEMNVSTLELGDSALYLCASSLDRVNTEAFFGQGTRLTVV.

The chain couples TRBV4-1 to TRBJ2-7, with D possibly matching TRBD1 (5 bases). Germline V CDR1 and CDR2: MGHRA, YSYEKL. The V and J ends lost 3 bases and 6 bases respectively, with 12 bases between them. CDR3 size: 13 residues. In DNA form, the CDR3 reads TGCGCCAGCAGCCACCCCCTAAGGGGCGAGCAGTACTTC. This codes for CASSHPLRGEQYF.

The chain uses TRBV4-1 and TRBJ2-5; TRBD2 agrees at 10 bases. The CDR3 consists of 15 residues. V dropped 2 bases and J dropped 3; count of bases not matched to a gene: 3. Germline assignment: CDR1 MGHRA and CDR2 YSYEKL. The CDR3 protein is CASSQITSGKETQYF. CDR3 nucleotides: TGCGCCAGCAGCCAAATCACTAGCGGGAAAGAGACCCAGTACTTC.

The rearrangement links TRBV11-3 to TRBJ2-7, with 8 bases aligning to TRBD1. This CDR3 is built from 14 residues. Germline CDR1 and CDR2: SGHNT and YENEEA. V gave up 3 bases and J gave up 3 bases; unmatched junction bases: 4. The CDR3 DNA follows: TGTGCCAGCAGCTTCCGGGACAGGAACTACGAGCAGTACTTC. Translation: CASSFRDRNYEQYF.

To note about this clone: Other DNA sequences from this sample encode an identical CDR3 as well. CDR3 amino acids: CASSFGSGELFF. In DNA, the CDR3 is TGTGCCAGCAGTTTCGGGTCCGGGGAGCTGTTTTTT. The V and J genes are TRBV28 and TRBJ2-2; D is unresolved. The germline V and J ends were trimmed by 3 bases and 6 bases, with 5 bases remaining between them. The CDR3 is 12 residues long. The germline V gene encodes CDR1 MDHEN and CDR2 SYDVKM.

The CDR3 here is CASSPRGGPDTQYF. The CDR3 coding sequence is TGTGCCAGCAGCCCTCGGGGGGGTCCAGATACGCAGTATTTT. The chain recombines TRBV9 with TRBJ2-3, with 8 bases identical to TRBD2. The J segment lost 4 bases and the V segment lost 4 bases, leaving 5 bases of the junction unmatched. The CDR3 runs to 14 residues. Germline V gives CDR1 SGDLS, CDR2 YYNGEE.

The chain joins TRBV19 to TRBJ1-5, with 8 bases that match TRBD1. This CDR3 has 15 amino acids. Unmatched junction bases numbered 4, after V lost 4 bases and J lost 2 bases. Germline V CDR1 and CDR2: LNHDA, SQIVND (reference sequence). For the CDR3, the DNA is TGTGCCAGTAGTACAGGGGGCGATGGCAATCAGCCCCAGCATTTT. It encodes CASSTGGDGNQPQHF.

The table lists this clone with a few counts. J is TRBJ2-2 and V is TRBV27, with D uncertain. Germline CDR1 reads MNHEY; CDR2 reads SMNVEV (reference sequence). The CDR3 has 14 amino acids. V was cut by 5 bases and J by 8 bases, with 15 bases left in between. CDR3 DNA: TGTGCCAGCAGTCCTTATGGTTCTGCGGGGGAGCTGTTTTTT. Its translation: CASSPYGSAGELFF.

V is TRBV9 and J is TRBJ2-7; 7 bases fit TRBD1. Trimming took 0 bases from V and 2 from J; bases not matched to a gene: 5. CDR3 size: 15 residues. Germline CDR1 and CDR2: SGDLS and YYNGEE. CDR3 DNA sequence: TGTGCCAGCAGCGTAGATGACAGGGTAACCTACGAGCAGTACTTC. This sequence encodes CASSVDDRVTYEQYF.

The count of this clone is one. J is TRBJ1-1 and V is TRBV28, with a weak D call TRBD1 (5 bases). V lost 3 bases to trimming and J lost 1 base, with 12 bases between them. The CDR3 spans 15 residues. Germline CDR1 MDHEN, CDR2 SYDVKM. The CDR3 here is CASSLAGWGNTEAFF. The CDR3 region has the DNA TGTGCCAGCAGTTTGGCAGGGTGGGGGAACACTGAAGCTTTCTTT.

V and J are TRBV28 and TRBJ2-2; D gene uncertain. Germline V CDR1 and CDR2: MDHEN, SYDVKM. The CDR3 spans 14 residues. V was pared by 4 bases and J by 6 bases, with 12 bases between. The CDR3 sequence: CASSWVFGSGELFF. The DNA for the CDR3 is TGTGCCAGCAGTTGGGTATTCGGTTCCGGGGAGCTGTTTTTT.

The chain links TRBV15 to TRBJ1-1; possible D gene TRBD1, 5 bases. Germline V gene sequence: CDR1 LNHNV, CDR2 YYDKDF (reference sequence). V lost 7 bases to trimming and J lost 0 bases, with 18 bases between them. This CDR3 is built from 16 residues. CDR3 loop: CATTEQGNWMNTEAFF. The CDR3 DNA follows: TGTGCCACCACCGAGCAGGGTAACTGGATGAACACTGAAGCTTTCTTT. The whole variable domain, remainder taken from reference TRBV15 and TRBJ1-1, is DAMVIQNPRYQVTQFGKPVTLSCSQTLNHNVMYWYQQKSSQAPKLLFHYYDKDFNNEADTPDNFQSRRPNTSFCFLDIRSPGLGDTAMYLCATTEQGNWMNTEAFFGQGTRLTVV.

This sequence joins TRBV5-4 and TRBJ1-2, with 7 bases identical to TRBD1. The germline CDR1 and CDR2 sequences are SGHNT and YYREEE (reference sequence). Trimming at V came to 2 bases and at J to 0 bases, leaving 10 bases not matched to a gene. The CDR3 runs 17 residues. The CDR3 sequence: CASSFLRQGTANYGYTF. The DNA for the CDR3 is TGTGCCAGCAGCTTTTTGAGACAGGGAACAGCTAACTATGGCTACACCTTC.

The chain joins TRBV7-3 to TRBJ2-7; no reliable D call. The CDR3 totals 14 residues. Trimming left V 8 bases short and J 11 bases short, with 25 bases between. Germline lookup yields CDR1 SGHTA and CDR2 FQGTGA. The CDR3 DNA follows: TGTGCCAGCTTCAGCAAATCACACCTCCCCTCGAAGTACTTC. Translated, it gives CASFSKSHLPSKYF.

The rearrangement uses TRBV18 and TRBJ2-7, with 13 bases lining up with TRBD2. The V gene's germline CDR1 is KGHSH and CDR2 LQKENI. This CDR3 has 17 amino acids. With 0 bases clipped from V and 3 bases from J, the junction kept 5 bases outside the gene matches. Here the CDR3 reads CASSPPGLAGLYYEQYF. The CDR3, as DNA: TGTGCCAGCTCACCACCGGGACTAGCGGGACTGTACTACGAGCAGTACTTC.

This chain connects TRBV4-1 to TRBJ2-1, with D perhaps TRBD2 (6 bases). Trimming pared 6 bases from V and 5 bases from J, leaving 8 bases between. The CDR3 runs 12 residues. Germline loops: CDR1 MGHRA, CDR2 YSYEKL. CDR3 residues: CASRRGNNEQFF. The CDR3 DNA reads TGCGCCAGCAGACGCGGGAACAATGAGCAGTTCTTC.

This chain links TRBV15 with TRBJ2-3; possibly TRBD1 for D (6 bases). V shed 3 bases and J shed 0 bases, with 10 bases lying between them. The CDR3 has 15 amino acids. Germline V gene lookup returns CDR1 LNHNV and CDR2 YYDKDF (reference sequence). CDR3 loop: CATSSDRPSTDTQYF. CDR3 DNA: TGTGCCACCAGCAGTGACAGGCCTAGCACAGATACGCAGTATTTT.

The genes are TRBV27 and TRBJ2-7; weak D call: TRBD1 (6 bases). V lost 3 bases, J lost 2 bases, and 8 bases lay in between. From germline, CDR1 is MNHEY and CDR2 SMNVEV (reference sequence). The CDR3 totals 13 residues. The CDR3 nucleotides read TGTGCCAGCAGTTTTAACAGGGCCTACGAGCAGTACTTC. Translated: CASSFNRAYEQYF.

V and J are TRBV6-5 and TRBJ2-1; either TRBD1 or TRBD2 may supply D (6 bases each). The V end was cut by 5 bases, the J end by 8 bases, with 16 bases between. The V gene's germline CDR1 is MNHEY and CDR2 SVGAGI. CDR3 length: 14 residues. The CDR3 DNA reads TGTGCCAGCAGTCCAATTACCGGGGGCGATGAGCAGTTCTTC. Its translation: CASSPITGGDEQFF.

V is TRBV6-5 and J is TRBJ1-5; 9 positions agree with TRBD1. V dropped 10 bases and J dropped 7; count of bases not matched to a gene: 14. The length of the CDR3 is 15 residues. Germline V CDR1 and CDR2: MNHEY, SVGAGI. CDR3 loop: CATAKTGGFAQPQHF. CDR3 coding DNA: TGTGCCACCGCGAAGACAGGGGGTTTTGCCCAGCCCCAGCATTTT.

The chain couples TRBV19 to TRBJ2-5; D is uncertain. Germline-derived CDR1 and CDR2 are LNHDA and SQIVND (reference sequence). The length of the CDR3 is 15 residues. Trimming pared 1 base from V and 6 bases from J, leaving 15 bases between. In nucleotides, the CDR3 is TGTGCCAGTAGTATAGGTCACGATGCCACGAAGACCCAGTACTTC. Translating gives CASSIGHDATKTQYF.

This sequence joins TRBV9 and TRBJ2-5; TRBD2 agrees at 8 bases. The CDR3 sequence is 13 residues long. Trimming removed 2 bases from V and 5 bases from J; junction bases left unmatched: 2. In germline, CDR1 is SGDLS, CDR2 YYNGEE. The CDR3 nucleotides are TGTGCCAGCAGCGTCGGGGGGGATGAGACCCAGTACTTC. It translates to CASSVGGDETQYF.

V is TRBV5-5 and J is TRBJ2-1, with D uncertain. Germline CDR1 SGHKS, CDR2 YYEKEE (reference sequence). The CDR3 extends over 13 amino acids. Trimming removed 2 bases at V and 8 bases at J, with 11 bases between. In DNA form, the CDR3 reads TGTGCCAGCAGCTTATACCGGGTGGATGAGCAGTTCTTC. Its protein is CASSLYRVDEQFF.

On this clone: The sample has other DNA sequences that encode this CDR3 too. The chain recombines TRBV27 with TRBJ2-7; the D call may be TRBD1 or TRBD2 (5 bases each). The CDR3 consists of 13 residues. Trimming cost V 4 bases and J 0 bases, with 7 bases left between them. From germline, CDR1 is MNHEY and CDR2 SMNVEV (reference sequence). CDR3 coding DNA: TGTGCCAGCAGTTGGGGGACCTCCTACGAGCAGTACTTC. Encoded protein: CASSWGTSYEQYF.

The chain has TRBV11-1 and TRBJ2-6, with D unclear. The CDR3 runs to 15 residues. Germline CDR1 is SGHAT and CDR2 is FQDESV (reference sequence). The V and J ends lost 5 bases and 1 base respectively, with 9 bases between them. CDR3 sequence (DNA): TGTGCCAGCAGCGCTTCACAGTCTGGGGCCAACGTCCTGACTTTC. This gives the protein CASSASQSGANVLTF.